The 12 T cell receptor beta chains listed next were all sequenced from one sample in a study of T-cell reconstitution after alpha-beta-depleted transplantation in children. Unique molecular identifiers were used to barcode this TCRbeta library. TCRdb reprocessed the PCR reads with MiXCR, giving one entry per CDR3 protein. The sample includes fewer than 550,000 distinct CDR3 sequences, around 10% of them seen just once. This specimen was PBMCs, mostly from graft donor cells, taken 180 days after TCRalphabeta/CD19-depleted stem cell transplant. Source of these receptors: a female patient aged 2 to 10 who had a stem cell transplant for aplastic anemia, so the T cells may come from the graft donor.

This chain uses TRBV20-1 with TRBJ2-3; TRBD2 might be the D (5 bases). The V gene's germline CDR1 is DFQATT and CDR2 SNEGSKA (reference sequence). The CDR3 has 17 residues. The ends were cut back, 0 bases at V and 4 bases at J, with 20 bases in the middle. CDR3 sequence (DNA): TGCAGTGCTAGAGATAGGACGCGCGGGTCAACGCCAGATACGCAGTATTTT. This gives the protein CSARDRTRGSTPDTQYF.

V is TRBV27 and J is TRBJ1-2; D is perhaps TRBD1 (6 bases). Deletions cut 5 bases from V and 8 bases from J, with 15 bases between. The germline CDR1 and CDR2 sequences are MNHEY and SMNVEV (reference sequence). The CDR3 is made up of 13 amino acids. Written as DNA, the CDR3 is TGTGCCAGCAGTGTGCAGGGGTTCAGGGGCTACACCTTC. Protein sequence: CASSVQGFRGYTF.

The rearrangement uses TRBV2 and TRBJ1-5; a weak D match, TRBD1 (5 bases). Germline CDR1 SNHLY, CDR2 FYNNEI. The CDR3 is made up of 19 amino acids. Between the trimmed V and J ends, which lost 3 bases and 0 bases, there was a span of 21 bases. The CDR3 sequence: CASSDPSAAGQYSNQPQHF. The CDR3 DNA reads as TGTGCCAGCAGTGACCCTTCCGCCGCAGGGCAATATAGCAATCAGCCCCAGCATTTT.

The chain links TRBV11-3 to TRBJ2-5; D not resolved. Germline loops: CDR1 SGHNT, CDR2 YENEEA. With 4 bases removed from V and 5 bases from J, the gap between germline ends came to 20 bases. The CDR3 consists of 16 residues. The CDR3 region has the DNA TGTGCCAGCAGCTCGCCCTCAAGGAGAAACGGGGAGACCCAGTACTTC. Protein sequence: CASSSPSRRNGETQYF.

This clonotype occurred a few times. The genes are TRBV7-2 and TRBJ2-1; TRBD2 matches at 7 bases. This CDR3 is built from 15 residues. Germline V gene sequence: CDR1 SGHTA, CDR2 FQGNSA. Trimming at V came to 2 bases and at J to 4 bases, leaving 5 bases not matched to a gene. Written as DNA, the CDR3 is TGTGCCAGCAGCTTATGGAGCGGGGATTACAATGAGCAGTTCTTC. Translated: CASSLWSGDYNEQFF.

A few counts support this clonotype. This chain connects TRBV28 to TRBJ1-3; D is unresolved. The CDR3 spans 13 residues. Trimming took 10 bases from V and 4 from J, leaving 14 bases between them. The germline CDR1 and CDR2 sequences are MDHEN and SYDVKM. CDR3 sequence: CATKGRLGNTIYF. CDR3 nucleotides: TGTGCCACCAAAGGGAGACTCGGAAACACCATATATTTT.

This clonotype was found many times. The rearrangement links TRBV4-3 to TRBJ2-7; no reliable D call. Trimming took 3 bases from V and 3 from J, leaving 9 bases between them. The germline CDR1 and CDR2 sequences are LGHNA and YSLEER. The CDR3 spans 13 residues. CDR3 bases: TGCGCCAGCAGCCAGGGTGGGTACTACGAGCAGTACTTC. As protein: CASSQGGYYEQYF.

The chain links TRBV11-2 to TRBJ2-5; D not resolved. The CDR3 totals 14 residues. Trimming pared 1 base from V and 4 bases from J, leaving 10 bases between. Germline loops: CDR1 SGHAT, CDR2 FQNNGV. CDR3 amino acids: CASSLVLRPETQYF. The CDR3 nucleotides read TGTGCCAGCAGCTTAGTACTACGACCAGAGACCCAGTACTTC.

The chain is built from TRBV5-1 and TRBJ1-5, with D possibly matching TRBD1 (6 bases). The germline gives CDR1 SGHRS, CDR2 YFSETQ. This CDR3 is built from 15 residues. V lost 1 base and J 4 bases, leaving 12 bases between the germline ends. CDR3 loop: CASSLTAGVNQPQHF. The CDR3 DNA sequence: TGCGCCAGCAGCTTGACGGCAGGGGTTAATCAGCCCCAGCATTTT.

This clonotype was recorded at least ten times. This sequence joins TRBV29-1 and TRBJ2-5; TRBD2 might be the D (5 bases). Germline CDR1 is SQVTM and CDR2 is ANQGSEA. Trimming left V 2 bases short and J 4 bases short, with 11 bases between. The CDR3 totals 13 residues. CDR3 nucleotides: TGCAGCGTTGAATCAAGCGGACGAGAGACCCAGTACTTC. It specifies CSVESSGRETQYF. Full variable domain (missing parts from reference TRBV29-1 and TRBJ2-5): SAVISQKPSRDICQRGTSLTIQCQVDSQVTMMFWYRQQPGQSLTLIATANQGSEATYESGFVIDKFPISRPNLTFSTLTVSNMSPEDSSIYLCSVESSGRETQYFGPGTRLLVL.

This clonotype was observed a handful of times. J is TRBJ2-3 and V is TRBV20-1, with 12 bases fitting TRBD2. The V gene end was trimmed by 6 bases and the J gene end by 7 bases; junction bases not matched to a gene: 8. Germline lookup yields CDR1 DFQATT and CDR2 SNEGSKA (reference sequence). The length of the CDR3 is 14 residues. CDR3 loop: CSAKTSGRSNTQYF. The CDR3 DNA follows: TGCAGTGCGAAGACTAGCGGGAGATCAAATACGCAGTATTTT.

This clonotype was detected many times. The genes are TRBV7-2 and TRBJ1-2; TRBD1 might be the D (5 bases). The CDR3 extends over 17 amino acids. V gave up 5 bases and J gave up 8 bases, with 27 bases separating them. Germline V gene lookup returns CDR1 SGHTA and CDR2 FQGNSA. CDR3 DNA: TGTGCCAGCAGCCCCGCGGGTACGCGCCTACAGGAAGGCGGCTACACCTTC. Its translation is CASSPAGTRLQEGGYTF.